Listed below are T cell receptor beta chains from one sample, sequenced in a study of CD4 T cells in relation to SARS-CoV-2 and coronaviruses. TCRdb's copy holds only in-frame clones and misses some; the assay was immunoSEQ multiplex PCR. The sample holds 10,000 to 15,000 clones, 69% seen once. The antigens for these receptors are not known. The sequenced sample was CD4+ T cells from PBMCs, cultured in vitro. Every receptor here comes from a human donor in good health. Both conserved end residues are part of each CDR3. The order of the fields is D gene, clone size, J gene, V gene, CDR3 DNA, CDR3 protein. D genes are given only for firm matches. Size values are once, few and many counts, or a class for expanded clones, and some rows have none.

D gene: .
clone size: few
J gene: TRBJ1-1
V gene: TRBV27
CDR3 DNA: TGTGCCAGCAGTTCAGACAGGTCTCCGAACACTGAAGCTTTCTTT
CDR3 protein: CASSSDRSPNTEAFF

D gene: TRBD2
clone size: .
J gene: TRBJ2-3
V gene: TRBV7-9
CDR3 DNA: TGTGCCAGCAGACTAGCGGGAGCTAGCACAGATACGCAGTATTTT
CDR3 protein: CASRLAGASTDTQYF

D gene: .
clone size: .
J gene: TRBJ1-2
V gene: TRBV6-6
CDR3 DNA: TGTGCCAGCAGTTATGAGGCGGGAGTGGGTGGCTACACCTTC
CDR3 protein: CASSYEAGVGGYTF

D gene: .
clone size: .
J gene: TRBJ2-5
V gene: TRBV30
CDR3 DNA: TGTGCCTGGAGTCCGGGATCCCGACAGACCCAGTACTTC
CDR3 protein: CAWSPGSRQTQYF

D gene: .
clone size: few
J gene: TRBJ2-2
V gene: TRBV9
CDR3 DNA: TGTGCCAGCAGCGTAGCTCAATCGGGCACCGGGGAGCTGTTTTTT
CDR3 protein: CASSVAQSGTGELFF

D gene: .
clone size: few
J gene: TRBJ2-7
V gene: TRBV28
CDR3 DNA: TGTGCCAGCAGTTTATCCCCCGCCTACGAGCAGTACTTC
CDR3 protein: CASSLSPAYEQYF

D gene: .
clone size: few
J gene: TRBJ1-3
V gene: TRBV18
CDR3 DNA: TGTGCCAGCTCACCAGCGTTCGCCTCTGGAAACACCATATATTTT
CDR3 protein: CASSPAFASGNTIYF

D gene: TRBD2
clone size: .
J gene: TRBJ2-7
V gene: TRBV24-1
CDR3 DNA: TGTGCCACCAGTGATTCGACTAGCGGGAGGGTCTACGAGCAGTACTTC
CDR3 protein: CATSDSTSGRVYEQYF

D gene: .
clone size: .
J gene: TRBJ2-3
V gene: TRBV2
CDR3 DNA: TGTGCCAGCAGTAGCGAAAGTCTGGATAGCACAGATACGCAGTATTTT
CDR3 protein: CASSSESLDSTDTQYF

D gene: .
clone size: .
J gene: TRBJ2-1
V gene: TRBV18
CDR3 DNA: TGTGCCAGCTCACCACCAGGAAGTATTTACAATGAGCAGTTCTTC
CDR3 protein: CASSPPGSIYNEQFF

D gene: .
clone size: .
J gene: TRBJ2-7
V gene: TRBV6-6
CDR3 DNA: TGTGCCAGCAGTTACTCGGTATCCAGCCTCGAGCAGTACTTC
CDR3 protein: CASSYSVSSLEQYF

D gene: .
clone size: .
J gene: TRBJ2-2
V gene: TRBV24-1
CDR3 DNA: TGTGCCACCAGTCTCGAGGGGGTTGTCGGGGAGCTGTTTTTT
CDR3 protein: CATSLEGVVGELFF

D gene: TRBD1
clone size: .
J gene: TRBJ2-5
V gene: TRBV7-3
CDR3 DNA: TGTGCCAGCAGCCCGACGGACAGGGGTGGAGAGACCCAGTACTTC
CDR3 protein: CASSPTDRGGETQYF

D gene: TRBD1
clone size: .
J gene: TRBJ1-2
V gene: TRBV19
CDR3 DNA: TGTGCCAGTTCCACCGGGACAGGGAACTATGGCTACACCTTC
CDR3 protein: CASSTGTGNYGYTF

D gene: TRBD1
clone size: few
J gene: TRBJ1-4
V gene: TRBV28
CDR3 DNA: TGTGCCAGCACCCGGACAGGGGGCGATGAAAAACTGTTTTTT
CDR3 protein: CASTRTGGDEKLFF

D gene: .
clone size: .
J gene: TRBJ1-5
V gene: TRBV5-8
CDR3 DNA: TGTGCCAGCAGCTTGGCCTATAAACAGTTCGTACAGCCCCAGCATTTT
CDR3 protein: CASSLAYKQFVQPQHF

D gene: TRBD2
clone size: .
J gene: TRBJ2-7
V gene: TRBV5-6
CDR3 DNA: TGTGCCAGCAGCTTCGGCGGGAGGATTACTTACTACGAGCAGTACTTC
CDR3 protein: CASSFGGRITYYEQYF

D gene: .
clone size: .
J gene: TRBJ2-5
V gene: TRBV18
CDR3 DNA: TGTGCCAGCTCACCCCCGGTCCAAGAGACCCAGTACTTC
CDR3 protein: CASSPPVQETQYF

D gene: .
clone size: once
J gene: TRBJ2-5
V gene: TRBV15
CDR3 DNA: TGTGCCACCAGCAGAGATATTGAGACCCAGTACTTC
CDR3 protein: CATSRDIETQYF